The next 20 T cell receptor beta chains were all read from a single sample in a study of regulatory T cells in long-lasting Graves disease. Investigators prepared the TCR beta libraries by applying iRepertoire HTBI primers and Arm-PCR of CDR3 regions. MiXCR, applied by TCRdb to the multiplex PCR reads, yields one record per CDR3 protein. The table includes hundreds of thousands of distinct CDR3 sequences, approximately 15% detected once. Time point of the sample: newly diagnosed GD, antithyroid drugs for less than 3 months. Construction of the TCR library relied on RNA isolated from PBMCs. This sample was also put to use in a study of T cells in Graves' hyperthyroidism and ophthalmopathy.

Sequenced material: peripheral blood mononuclear cells (PBMCs), taken at new diagnosis, from a patient treated with antithyroid drugs. Receptor source: a man aged 40-49 years with Graves disease.

This clonotype was observed many times. J is TRBJ2-3 and V is TRBV10-3; 10 positions match TRBD2. Germline CDR1 ENHRY, CDR2 SYGVKD. The CDR3 totals 15 residues. With 2 bases clipped from V and 6 bases from J, the junction kept 5 bases outside the gene matches. The CDR3 protein is CAISERTSGRDTQYF. In DNA, the CDR3 is TGTGCCATCAGTGAGAGGACTAGCGGAAGGGATACGCAGTATTTT.

This clonotype was detected many times. J is TRBJ2-7 and V is TRBV24-1; possible D gene TRBD2, 5 bases. Germline V gene data show CDR1 as KGHDR and CDR2 as SFDVKD. This CDR3 region has 18 residues. The V and J ends lost 2 bases and 0 bases respectively, with 19 bases between them. The CDR3 nucleotides are TGTGCCACCAGTGATTACCCCCATCGGGGTGAGAGCTCCTACGAGCAGTACTTC. This translates into CATSDYPHRGESSYEQYF.

In this sample, this clonotype turned up many times. The CDR3 DNA reads TGTGCCAGCAGTTTACAGGGCTTGAGGGGCACTGAAGCTTTCTTT. Translating gives CASSLQGLRGTEAFF. V usage is TRBV6-2 or TRBV6-3 and J usage is TRBJ1-1, with D perhaps TRBD1 (6 bases). Trimming cost V 4 bases and J 4 bases, with 16 bases left between them. The CDR3 runs to 15 residues. Per germline, CDR1 MNHEY and CDR2 SVGEGT.

This clonotype has ten or more counts. V usage is TRBV15 and J usage is TRBJ2-7; D uncertain. The CDR3 sequence is 12 residues long. Germline V gene data show CDR1 as LNHNV and CDR2 as YYDKDF (reference sequence). V dropped 0 bases and J dropped 4 bases, with 4 bases sitting between them. The CDR3 loop reads CATSREGYEQYF. CDR3 nucleotide sequence: TGTGCCACCAGCAGAGAGGGGTACGAGCAGTACTTC.

This clonotype was picked up many times. The CDR3 loop is CASTQGGTLNQPQHF. CDR3 sequence (DNA): TGTGCCAGCACCCAAGGGGGCACCCTCAATCAGCCCCAGCATTTT. This rearrangement joins TRBV12-3 or TRBV12-4 to TRBJ1-5; 7 bases fit TRBD1. Trimming removed 7 bases from V and 3 bases from J; junction bases left unmatched: 9. The CDR3 runs to 15 residues.

The sample holds a few counts of this clonotype. The chain uses TRBV9 and TRBJ2-7; tentative D call: TRBD2 (7 bases). Germline V CDR1 and CDR2: SGDLS, YYNGEE. The CDR3 has 14 amino acids. Trimming shortened V by 0 bases and J by 2 bases, and 9 bases separated the two germline ends. CDR3 sequence reads: CASSVGGGPYEQYF. CDR3 sequence (DNA): TGTGCCAGCAGCGTAGGGGGGGGGCCCTACGAGCAGTACTTC.

This clonotype was observed at least ten times. This sequence joins TRBV6-5 and TRBJ1-5; 7 nucleotides match TRBD1. Germline CDR1 and CDR2: MNHEY and SVGAGI. This CDR3 comprises 16 residues. V dropped 1 base and J dropped 2; count of bases not matched to a gene: 5. The CDR3 DNA is TGTGCCAGCAGTTACTGGGGGACAGATGGCAATCAGCCCCAGCATTTT. Protein product: CASSYWGTDGNQPQHF.

This clonotype was seen at least ten times. This chain connects TRBV18 to TRBJ2-5; D is uncertain. This CDR3 has 13 amino acids. With 2 bases removed from V and 4 bases from J, the gap between germline ends came to 8 bases. Germline loops: CDR1 KGHSH, CDR2 LQKENI. DNA for the CDR3: TGTGCCAGCTCACCAGACCCAAGAGAGACCCAGTACTTC. Its protein is CASSPDPRETQYF.

The chain employs TRBV2 and TRBJ2-7; no definite D call. Deletions cut 6 bases from V and 1 base from J, with 10 bases between. The CDR3 totals 13 residues. Germline loops: CDR1 SNHLY, CDR2 FYNNEI. The CDR3 reads CASRVSPSYEQYF. CDR3 nucleotides: TGTGCCAGCAGAGTGTCACCGTCCTACGAGCAGTACTTC.

This clonotype has ten or more counts. The chain recombines TRBV12-3 or TRBV12-4 with TRBJ1-6; no firm D call. The V end was cut by 3 bases, the J end by 4 bases, with 10 bases between. The CDR3 runs to 15 residues. CDR3 amino acids: CASSLSGVYNSPLHF. CDR3 DNA: TGTGCCAGCAGTTTGAGTGGGGTTTATAATTCACCCCTCCACTTT.

The chain has TRBV10-3 and TRBJ2-7, with TRBD1 identical over 9 bases. V was clipped by 3 bases and J by 5 bases; unmatched bases: 11. Per germline, CDR1 ENHRY and CDR2 SYGVKD. This CDR3 is 16 amino acids long. The CDR3, as DNA: TGTGCCATCAGTGACTTCGACAGGGGGTCTTCTAACGAGCAGTACTTC. Translation: CAISDFDRGSSNEQYF.

V gene TRBV11-3 combines with J gene TRBJ2-1; 7 nucleotides line up with TRBD2. From germline, CDR1 is SGHNT and CDR2 YENEEA. CDR3 length: 17 residues. J gave up 3 bases and V 0 bases, and 8 bases lay outside the gene matches. The CDR3 region has the DNA TGTGCCAGCAGCTTAGATCTTAACGGGGGGTTCTACAATGAGCAGTTCTTC. Translating it yields CASSLDLNGGFYNEQFF.

This clonotype occurred many times. This sequence joins TRBV28 and TRBJ1-1; D is possibly TRBD1 (5 bases). CDR1 and CDR2 (germline): MDHEN, SYDVKM. CDR3 size: 17 residues. V gave up 2 bases and J gave up 4 bases, with 20 bases separating them. The CDR3 loop reads CASSLRQGFASATEAFF. The CDR3 bases are TGTGCCAGCAGTTTACGGCAGGGCTTTGCGTCTGCCACTGAAGCTTTCTTT.

Comments on this clonotype: Since a much larger clone is just one base distant, this may be a read error. CDR3 protein: CASSGGVGMNTEAFF. The CDR3 DNA is TGTGCCAGCAGTGGGGGGGTTGGGATGAACACTGAAGCTTTCTTT. The chain uses TRBV6-2 or TRBV6-3 and TRBJ1-1, with D perhaps matching TRBD1 (5 bases). Germline CDR1 is MNHEY and CDR2 is SVGEGT. Deletions cut 5 bases from V and 0 bases from J, with 13 bases between. This CDR3 has 15 amino acids.

Points on this clonotype: A much larger clone sits a single nucleotide away, making a read error possible. The chain links TRBV25-1 to TRBJ2-2; TRBD1 agrees at 10 bases. The J segment lost 4 bases and the V segment lost 3 bases, leaving 2 bases of the junction unmatched. Germline V gene sequence: CDR1 MGHDK, CDR2 SYGVNS. This CDR3 is 15 amino acids long. The CDR3 reads CASSEGTGVTGELFF. CDR3 bases: TGTGCCAGCAGTGAGGGGACAGGGGTCACCGGGGAGCTGTTTTTT. The full variable domain, rest sourced from reference TRBV25-1 and TRBJ2-2, is EADIYQTPRYLVIGTGKKITLECSQTMGHDKMYWYQQDPGMELHLIHYSYGVNSTEKGDLSSESTVSRIRTEHFPLTLESARPSHTSQYLCASSEGTGVTGELFFGEGSRLTVL.

On this clonotype itself: A far larger clone is one nucleotide away, so this likely arose from a read error. The rearrangement links TRBV11-1 to TRBJ2-3, with D possibly matching TRBD1 (6 bases). The J call could be wrong; TRBJ2-7 is a better fit for the DNA end. The CDR3 runs to 17 residues. The germline V gene encodes CDR1 SGHAT and CDR2 FQDESV (reference sequence). This chain's CDR3 is CASSQGEIQGISYEQYF. As DNA, the CDR3 is TGTGCCAGCAGCCAAGGGGAAATACAGGGAATCTCCTACGAGCAGTACTTC.

Many counts were recorded for this clonotype. The V call is TRBV20-1, the J call TRBJ1-1; D gene unclear. The CDR3 loop spans 13 amino acids. Trimming pared 6 bases from V and 7 bases from J, leaving 18 bases between. Germline values: CDR1 DFQATT, CDR2 SNEGSKA (reference sequence). CDR3 DNA: TGCAGTGCCAAAGGGTTGGTTACGGGTGAAGCTTTCTTT. This gives the protein CSAKGLVTGEAFF.

The chain is built from TRBV11-2 and TRBJ2-7, with a tentative D call TRBD1 (6 bases). This CDR3 has 14 residues. Trimming took 5 bases from V and 2 from J, leaving 13 bases between them. Per germline, CDR1 SGHAT and CDR2 FQNNGV. This chain's CDR3 is CASSATGTTYEQYF. In nucleotides, the CDR3 is TGTGCCAGCAGCGCGACCGGGACAACCTACGAGCAGTACTTC.

This clonotype has a count of ten or more. The chain carries TRBV7-3 and TRBJ2-2, with unresolved D. In germline, CDR1 is SGHTA, CDR2 FQGTGA. This CDR3 spans 14 amino acids. Trimming took 1 base from V and 1 from J, leaving 4 bases between them. Here the CDR3 reads CASSLNQNTGELFF. The CDR3 DNA sequence: TGTGCCAGCAGCTTAAATCAGAACACCGGGGAGCTGTTTTTT. The full variable domain, rest sourced from reference TRBV7-3 and TRBJ2-2, is GAGVSQTPSNKVTEKGKYVELRCDPISGHTALYWYRQSLGQGPEFLIYFQGTGAADDSGLPNDRFFAVRPEGSVSTLKIQRTERGDSAVYLCASSLNQNTGELFFGEGSRLTVL.

This clonotype was counted between two and nine times. The chain is built from TRBV30 and TRBJ2-3, with TRBD2 matching 8 bases. The CDR3 consists of 14 residues. In germline, CDR1 is GTSNPN, CDR2 SVGIG (reference sequence). The trim removed 0 bases at V and 1 base at J, leaving 0 bases unmatched. The CDR3 DNA reads as TGTGCCTGGAGTGTACTAGCGGGCACAGATACGCAGTATTTT. It yields the protein CAWSVLAGTDTQYF.